This entry concerns a single TCR beta chain. Produced via immunoSEQ multiplex PCR; TCRdb's table is partial and in-frame only. This sample carries tens of thousands of clones, about 88% of them seen once, and the ten largest clones take approximately 8%. V lost 0 bases, J lost 1 base, and 13 bases lay in between. In germline, CDR1 is LGHNA, CDR2 YNFKEQ. The CDR3 consists of 17 residues. The sample is drawn from a study of T cell changes during pregnancy in multiple sclerosis. The sequence was collected from a female donor with multiple sclerosis, enrolled in a pregnancy study. Source: CD8+ T cells from peripheral blood mononuclear cells, taken after pregnancy. V is TRBV4-2 and J is TRBJ2-1, with D perhaps TRBD2 (5 bases). CDR3 nucleotides: TGTGCCAGCAGCCAAGAGCCAGCGGACCTATCCTACAATGAGCAGTTCTTC. It codes for CASSQEPADLSYNEQFF.